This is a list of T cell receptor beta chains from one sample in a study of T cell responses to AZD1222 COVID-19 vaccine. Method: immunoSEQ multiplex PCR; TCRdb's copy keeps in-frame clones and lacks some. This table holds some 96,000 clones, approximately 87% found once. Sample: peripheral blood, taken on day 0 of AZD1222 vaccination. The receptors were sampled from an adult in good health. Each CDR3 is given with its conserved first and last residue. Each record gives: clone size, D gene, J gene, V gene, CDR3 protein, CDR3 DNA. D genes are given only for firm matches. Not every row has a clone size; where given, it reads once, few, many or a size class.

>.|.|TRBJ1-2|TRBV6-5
CASDNGKIWGGYTF
TGTGCCAGCGATAACGGGAAGATTTGGGGCGGCTACACCTTC
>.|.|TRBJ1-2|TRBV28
CASRLGGGYTF
TGTGCCAGCAGGCTGGGCGGTGGCTACACCTTC
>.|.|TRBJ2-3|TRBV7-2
CASSFSQGGDTQYF
TGTGCCAGCAGCTTTTCCCAGGGTGGAGATACGCAGTATTTT
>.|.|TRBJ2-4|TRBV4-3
CASSQAQTGWDIQYF
TGCGCCAGCAGCCAAGCCCAAACAGGATGGGACATTCAGTACTTC
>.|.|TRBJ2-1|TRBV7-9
CASSGGGGDSYNEQFF
TGTGCCAGCTCAGGAGGGGGGGGCGACTCCTACAATGAGCAGTTCTTC
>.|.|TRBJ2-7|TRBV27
CATLLGPASSYEQYF
TGTGCCACCTTGTTAGGCCCTGCGAGCTCCTACGAGCAGTACTTC
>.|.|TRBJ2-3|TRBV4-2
CASSQERDTQYF
TGTGCCAGCAGCCAAGAACGAGATACGCAGTATTTT
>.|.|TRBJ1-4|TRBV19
CASSPYSGAGEKLFF
TGTGCCAGTAGTCCTTACTCAGGGGCTGGGGAAAAACTGTTTTTT
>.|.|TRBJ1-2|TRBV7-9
CAHSSEDHKRDGYTF
TGTGCCCACAGCAGCGAAGACCATAAACGGGATGGCTACACCTTC
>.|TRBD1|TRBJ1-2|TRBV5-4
CASITTGAGVSYGYTF
TGTGCCAGCATCACTACAGGGGCCGGTGTAAGCTATGGCTACACCTTC
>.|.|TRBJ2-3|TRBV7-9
CASSWAGPSSTDTQYF
TGTGCCAGCAGCTGGGCAGGACCTTCTAGCACAGATACGCAGTATTTT
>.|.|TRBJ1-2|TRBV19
CASSIVGTEDYGYTF
TGTGCCAGTAGTATTGTTGGCACGGAAGACTATGGCTACACCTTC
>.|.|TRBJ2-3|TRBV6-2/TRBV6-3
CASSYSGVVLTDTQYF
TGTGCCAGCAGTTACTCGGGGGTGGTCCTCACAGATACGCAGTATTTT
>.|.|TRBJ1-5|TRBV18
CASSPPGGSGLGQPQHF
TGTGCCAGCTCACCACCTGGAGGGTCGGGGCTTGGGCAGCCCCAGCATTTT
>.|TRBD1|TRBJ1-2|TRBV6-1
CASSEAGQGYYGYTF
TGTGCCAGCAGTGAAGCGGGACAGGGGTACTATGGCTACACCTTC
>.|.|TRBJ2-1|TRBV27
CASSSRARSYNEQFF
TGTGCCAGCAGTTCGCGGGCCCGCTCCTACAATGAGCAGTTCTTC
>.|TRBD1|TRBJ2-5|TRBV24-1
CATSDLRQGRTETQYF
TGTGCCACCAGTGATTTAAGACAGGGCCGGACGGAGACCCAGTACTTC
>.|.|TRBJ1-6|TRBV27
CASSTGQGSYNSPLHF
TGTGCCAGCAGTACGGGGCAGGGGTCCTATAATTCACCCCTCCACTTT
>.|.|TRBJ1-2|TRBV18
CASSPPDTLPLGYGYTF
TGTGCCAGCTCACCACCCGACACTCTCCCCCTCGGATATGGCTACACCTTC
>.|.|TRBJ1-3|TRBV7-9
CASSPPAWDHSGNTIYF
TGTGCCAGCAGCCCTCCCGCGTGGGACCATTCTGGAAACACCATATATTTT
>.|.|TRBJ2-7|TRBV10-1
CASSESGSPSYEQYF
TGCGCCAGCAGTGAATCGGGGTCCCCATCCTACGAGCAGTACTTC
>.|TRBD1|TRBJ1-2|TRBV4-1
CASSQDEMDRVEGYTF
TGCGCCAGCAGCCAAGATGAGATGGACAGGGTGGAGGGCTACACCTTC
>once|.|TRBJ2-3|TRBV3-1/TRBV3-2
CASSHWDSADTQYF
TGTGCCAGCAGCCATTGGGACTCGGCAGATACGCAGTATTTT
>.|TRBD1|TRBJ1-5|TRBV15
CATGQDLIAQPQHF
TGTGCCACCGGACAGGATCTAATAGCTCAGCCCCAGCATTTT
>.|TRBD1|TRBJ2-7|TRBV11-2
CASSFEDRGYEQYF
TGTGCCAGCAGCTTTGAAGACAGGGGCTACGAGCAGTACTTC
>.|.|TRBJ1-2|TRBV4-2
CASSPMHRVSHYGYTF
TGTGCCAGCAGCCCTATGCACAGGGTATCCCACTATGGCTACACCTTC
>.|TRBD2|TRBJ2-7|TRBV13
CASSSGGTGFGEQYF
TGTGCCAGCAGCTCCGGGGGGACGGGTTTTGGAGAGCAGTACTTC
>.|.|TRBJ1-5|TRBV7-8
CASSKTPGERGQPQHF
TGTGCCAGCAGCAAGACACCAGGGGAACGGGGACAGCCCCAGCATTTT
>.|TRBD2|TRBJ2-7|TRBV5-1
CASLPTGTSGSRVEQYF
TGCGCCAGCTTACCTACCGGGACTAGCGGGAGTAGGGTCGAGCAGTACTTC
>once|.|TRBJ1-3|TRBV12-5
CASGFSGLDTIYF
TGTGCTAGTGGTTTTTCAGGCTTGGACACCATATATTTT
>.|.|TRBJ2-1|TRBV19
CASSIVPGGHNEQFF
TGTGCCAGTAGTATAGTGCCCGGCGGGCACAATGAGCAGTTCTTC
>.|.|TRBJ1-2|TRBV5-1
CASSSTGAGRGGYTF
TGCGCCAGCAGCTCCACGGGGGCCGGGCGGGGTGGCTACACCTTC
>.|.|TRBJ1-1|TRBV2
CASSDRGKVTEAFF
TGTGCCAGCAGTGATCGGGGGAAGGTCACTGAAGCTTTCTTT
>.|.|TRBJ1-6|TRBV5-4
CASSLGSGDYSPLHF
TGTGCCAGCAGCTTGGGGTCAGGCGATTATTCACCCCTCCACTTT
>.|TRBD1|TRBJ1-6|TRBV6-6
CASSRDRVGSPLHF
TGTGCCAGCAGTAGGGACAGGGTGGGCTCACCCCTCCACTTT
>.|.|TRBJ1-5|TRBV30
CAWSVQAGQPQHF
TGTGCCTGGAGTGTACAGGCGGGTCAGCCCCAGCATTTT
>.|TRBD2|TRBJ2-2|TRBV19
CASSILIGGRAAGELFF
TGTGCCAGTAGTATTCTAATAGGCGGGAGGGCCGCCGGGGAGCTGTTTTTT
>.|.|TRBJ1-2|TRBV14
CASSQAMAGIGGYTF
TGTGCCAGCAGCCAAGCCATGGCAGGGATCGGGGGCTACACCTTC
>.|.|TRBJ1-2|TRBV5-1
CASSETRNYGYTF
TGCGCCAGCAGCGAAACACGCAACTATGGCTACACCTTC
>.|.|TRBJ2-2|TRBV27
CASSLIGSTGELFF
TGTGCCAGCAGTTTGATAGGGTCCACCGGGGAGCTGTTTTTT
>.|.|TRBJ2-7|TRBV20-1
CSASGTSYEQYF
TGCAGTGCTAGTGGGACTTCCTACGAGCAGTACTTC
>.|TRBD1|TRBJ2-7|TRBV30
CAWRRTGGYEQYF
TGTGCCTGGCGGCGGACAGGGGGCTACGAGCAGTACTTC
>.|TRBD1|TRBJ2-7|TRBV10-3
CAISEGGDRGYEQYF
TGTGCCATCAGTGAGGGGGGGGACAGGGGTTACGAGCAGTACTTC
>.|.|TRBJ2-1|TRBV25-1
CASSDPRAGDNEQFF
TGTGCCAGCAGTGATCCCCGGGCAGGGGACAATGAGCAGTTCTTC
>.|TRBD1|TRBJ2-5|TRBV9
CASSATGGRETQYF
TGTGCCAGCAGCGCCACAGGGGGCCGAGAGACCCAGTACTTC
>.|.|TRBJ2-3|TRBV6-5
CASFRAGADTQYF
TGTGCCAGCTTCCGGGCGGGTGCAGATACGCAGTATTTT
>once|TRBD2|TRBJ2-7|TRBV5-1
CASSLAGLAGGQYF
TGCGCCAGCAGCTTGGCAGGACTAGCGGGGGGGCAGTACTTC
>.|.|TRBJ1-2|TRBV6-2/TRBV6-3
CASSYEGLSYGYTF
TGTGCCAGCAGTTACGAGGGGCTTTCCTATGGCTACACCTTC
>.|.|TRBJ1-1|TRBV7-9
CASRGTEAFF
TGTGCCAGCCGGGGGACTGAAGCTTTCTTT
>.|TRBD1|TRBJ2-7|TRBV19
CASSIVGPRGGTYEQYF
TGTGCCAGTAGTATAGTCGGCCCCCGAGGGGGCACGTACGAGCAGTACTTC
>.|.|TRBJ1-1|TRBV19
CASSYRLQAFF
TGTGCCAGTAGTTACAGGCTGCAGGCTTTCTTT
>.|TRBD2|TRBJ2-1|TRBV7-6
CASSQTSGGSYNEQFF
TGTGCCAGCAGCCAGACTAGCGGGGGGTCCTACAATGAGCAGTTCTTC
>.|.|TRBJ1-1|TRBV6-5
CASSGPNTEAFF
TGTGCCAGTTCGGGACCGAACACTGAAGCTTTCTTT
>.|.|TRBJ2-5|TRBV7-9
CASSPRIGVNIQETQYF
TGTGCCAGCAGCCCTAGGATCGGGGTGAATATTCAAGAGACCCAGTACTTC
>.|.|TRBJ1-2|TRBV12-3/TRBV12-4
CASSRTVHGYTF
TGTGCCAGCAGTAGGACAGTCCATGGCTACACCTTC
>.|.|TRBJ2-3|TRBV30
CAWADATQYF
TGTGCCTGGGCTGACGCTACGCAGTATTTT
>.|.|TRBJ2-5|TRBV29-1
CSVRTRTEYQETQYF
TGCAGCGTGCGAACCCGGACAGAGTACCAAGAGACCCAGTACTTC